This entry features one T cell receptor (beta chain) sequence. The target antigen is unknown. The germline V gene encodes CDR1 ENHRY and CDR2 SYGVKD. The CDR3 runs to 17 residues. The V segment lost 3 bases and the J segment 2 bases; nucleotides outside the gene matches: 5. This sample is drawn from a study of cytomegalovirus exposure and HLA in healthy donors. Study results and caveats: Excluded: some indistinguishable V segments such as TRBV6-2 and TRBV6-3. As a later analysis showed, several of the most significant clusters appeared to be linked to common viral pathogens. Some public TCRs appeared in many individuals, while most sequences were rare.

The PCR contained 60 Vbeta and 13 Jbeta primers. The assay was immunoSEQ multiplex PCR, and TCRdb's table has in-frame clones only and misses some. The repertoire holds about 120,000 clones, with 76% as singletons. The chain links TRBV10-3 to TRBJ2-3, with 13 positions matching TRBD2. The source material was PBMCs. The TCR sequence derives from a man aged 45-65 years in good health and CMV-seropositive. The CDR3 DNA is TGTGCCATCAGTGAATTGACTAGCGGGGGGCACACAGATACGCAGTATTTT. It translates to CAISELTSGGHTDTQYF.